A single sample is the source of the 8 T cell receptor beta chains below, sequenced in a study of vaccination effects on CD4 cells after COVID-19. These receptors' antigens are unknown. Before any sequencing was done, the ViraFEST assay used viral peptide pools to expand antigen-specific CD4+ T cells. At the end of 10 days of culture, CD4+ T cells were isolated. Vaccination of participants consisted of two doses of either the BNT162b2 or mRNA-1273 vaccine. Produced via immunoSEQ multiplex PCR; TCRdb's table is partial and in-frame only. The repertoire holds nearly 30,000 clones, about 73% seen once, with roughly a sixth in the top ten. The sample here was CD4+ T cells from PBMCs cultured with HCoV-OC43 spike peptides, taken after COVID-19 vaccination. Subset described: HCoV-OC43 spike overlapping peptide pool stimulation. The receptor set was obtained from a human donor who received a COVID-19 vaccine.

V usage is TRBV5-1 and J usage is TRBJ2-3; D may be TRBD1 or TRBD2 (5 bases each). V was trimmed by 5 bases and J by 2 bases, leaving 15 bases between them. This CDR3 has 15 residues. CDR1 SGHRS and CDR2 YFSETQ come from the germline V gene. The CDR3 nucleotides read TGCGCCAGCAGACATGACGGGACCCACACAGATACGCAGTATTTT. Translating it yields CASRHDGTHTDTQYF.

This clone appeared once. The CDR3 coding sequence is TGCAGTGTAACCAGTAACAATGAGCAGTTCTTC. Its protein product is CSVTSNNEQFF. This rearrangement joins TRBV20-1 to TRBJ2-1; D gene unclear. The CDR3 runs 11 residues. The germline V gene has CDR1 DFQATT and CDR2 SNEGSKA (reference sequence). Trimming cost V 7 bases and J 5 bases, with 9 bases left between them.

This clone was seen only a few times. The chain employs TRBV28 and TRBJ2-7; 12 bases are a match to TRBD2. Germline V gene sequence: CDR1 MDHEN, CDR2 SYDVKM. The CDR3 length is 16 residues. J was trimmed by 7 bases and V by 4 bases; bases with no gene match: 11. DNA for the CDR3: TGTGCCAGCAGTTCTCCGACTAGCGGGGGCATGGGGGAGCAGTACTTC. As protein: CASSSPTSGGMGEQYF.

The chain employs TRBV2 and TRBJ1-2; no clear D. The CDR3 sequence is 12 residues long. Trimming pared 3 bases from V and 4 bases from J, leaving 6 bases between. The germline gives CDR1 SNHLY, CDR2 FYNNEI. DNA of the CDR3: TGTGCCAGCAGTGAGATGAGCTATGGCTACACCTTC. This translates into CASSEMSYGYTF.

The chain couples TRBV3-1 (or the pseudogene TRBV3-2) to TRBJ2-7; tentative D call: TRBD2 (6 bases). Looked up from germline, CDR1 is LGHDT and CDR2 is YNNKEL (reference sequence). This CDR3 is 16 amino acids long. The V gene lost 0 bases and the J gene lost 3 bases, with 15 bases spanning the gap. CDR3: CASSQESSGLYYEQYF. DNA of the CDR3: TGTGCCAGCAGCCAAGAGAGCAGCGGGCTCTACTACGAGCAGTACTTC.

The chain uses TRBV4-1 and TRBJ2-1; TRBD1 aligns across 7 bases. Per the germline V gene, CDR1 is MGHRA and CDR2 is YSYEKL. V was clipped by 2 bases and J by 6 bases; unmatched bases: 4. This CDR3 is built from 14 residues. The CDR3 protein is CASSQWGTANEQFF. CDR3 sequence (DNA): TGCGCCAGCAGCCAATGGGGGACAGCCAATGAGCAGTTCTTC.

J is TRBJ1-2 and V is TRBV19; weak D call: TRBD1 (5 bases). V gave up 5 bases and J gave up 8 bases, with 12 bases separating them. Germline CDR1 reads LNHDA; CDR2 reads SQIVND (reference sequence). The CDR3 spans 12 residues. CDR3 in DNA: TGTGCCAGTAGTCCGACAGTTGGGGGCTACACCTTC. As protein: CASSPTVGGYTF.

The chain is built from TRBV28 and TRBJ1-6, with no clear D. The CDR3 extends over 15 amino acids. Trimming removed 5 bases from V and 9 bases from J, with 17 bases in between. CDR1 and CDR2 from the germline V gene are MDHEN and SYDVKM. DNA for the CDR3: TGTGCCAGCAGTCGAAGCCCTTTACTGGGTTCACCCCTCCACTTT. Residues: CASSRSPLLGSPLHF.